A selection of T cell receptor beta chains follows, all from one sample in a study of T cell changes during pregnancy in multiple sclerosis. Some clones are missing from TCRdb's copy, which holds only in-frame ones; the method was immunoSEQ multiplex PCR. Of about 42,000 clones listed, approximately 90% are singletons. Sample: CD4+ T cells from peripheral blood mononuclear cells, taken in the second trimester of pregnancy. These receptors were obtained from a female donor with multiple sclerosis, enrolled in a pregnancy study. The CDR3 runs from the conserved cysteine through the conserved F or W. The D gene is left open where the match is weak. Rows give clone size only sometimes, using once, few, many, or a class for an expanded clone.

.	TRBV27	TRBJ2-7	.	CASSLSSVPVAYEQYF	TGTGCCAGCAGTTTATCGAGCGTCCCAGTGGCATACGAGCAGTACTTC
.	TRBV5-4	TRBJ2-7	.	CASSLGRSYEQYF	TGTGCCAGCAGCTTAGGGAGATCCTACGAGCAGTACTTC
.	TRBV7-9	TRBJ2-2	.	CASSLDPKMRPGELFF	TGTGCCAGCAGCCTAGACCCCAAAATGAGGCCCGGGGAGCTGTTTTTT
.	TRBV15	TRBJ1-2	.	CATSGRNYGYTF	TGTGCCACCAGCGGGCGTAACTATGGCTACACCTTC
.	TRBV5-1	TRBJ2-7	.	CASSNGGGSSYEQYF	TGCGCCAGCAGCAACGGGGGCGGGAGCTCCTACGAGCAGTACTTC
TRBD2	TRBV4-3	TRBJ2-3	.	CASSPGGGGTDTQYF	TGCGCCAGCAGCCCGGGGGGTGGTGGAACAGATACGCAGTATTTT
.	TRBV5-4	TRBJ2-3	.	CASSFYTGVGTDTQYF	TGTGCCAGCAGCTTTTACACGGGAGTCGGGACAGATACGCAGTATTTT
TRBD1	TRBV27	TRBJ2-5	.	CASSATDLQGAGKTQYF	TGTGCCAGCAGTGCTACCGACCTTCAGGGGGCCGGAAAGACCCAGTACTTC
.	TRBV5-4	TRBJ2-1	.	CASSSIGSEQFF	TGTGCCAGCAGCTCGATCGGGAGTGAGCAGTTCTTC
.	TRBV29-1	TRBJ2-2	.	CSVEVKGYTGELFF	TGCAGCGTTGAAGTTAAGGGGTACACCGGGGAGCTGTTTTTT
.	TRBV7-8	TRBJ2-4	.	CASSLSGAKNIQYF	TGTGCCAGCAGCTTAAGCGGAGCCAAAAACATTCAGTACTTC
.	TRBV9	TRBJ2-3	.	CASSVQDSLYTDTQYF	TGTGCCAGCAGCGTACAAGACAGTCTCTACACAGATACGCAGTATTTT
.	TRBV5-1	TRBJ2-3	.	CASRSPGADTQYF	TGCGCCAGCAGATCCCCGGGTGCAGATACGCAGTATTTT
TRBD2	TRBV5-1	TRBJ2-1	.	CASSRQLAGENEQFF	TGCGCCAGCAGCCGGCAACTAGCGGGAGAGAATGAGCAGTTCTTC
TRBD2	TRBV28	TRBJ2-2	.	CASSSLTSTSNTGELFF	TGTGCCAGCAGTTCCCTGACTAGCACATCGAACACCGGGGAGCTGTTTTTT
TRBD2	TRBV27	TRBJ2-1	.	CASSLYPGLGDNNEQFF	TGTGCCAGCAGTCTATACCCGGGACTAGGAGATAACAATGAGCAGTTCTTC
.	TRBV4-3	TRBJ2-7	.	CASSQTSGTTYYEQYF	TGCGCCAGCAGCCAGACGTCGGGGACAACTTACTACGAGCAGTACTTC
TRBD2	TRBV2	TRBJ2-3	.	CASSEGSGLARGDTQYF	TGTGCCAGCAGTGAAGGCTCAGGGCTCGCGCGGGGGGATACGCAGTATTTT
TRBD2	TRBV19	TRBJ2-1	.	CASSMAQRDYNEQFF	TGTGCCAGTAGTATGGCCCAGCGGGACTACAATGAGCAGTTCTTC
.	TRBV7-9	TRBJ2-1	.	CASSLSTYSNEQFF	TGTGCCAGCAGCTTATCGACGTACAGCAATGAGCAGTTCTTC
TRBD2	TRBV12-5	TRBJ2-1	.	CASGLGSGSTHEQFF	TGTGCTAGTGGTTTGGGGAGCGGGAGTACACATGAGCAGTTCTTC
.	TRBV4-3	TRBJ2-7	.	CASSQDSQGPYEQYF	TGCGCCAGCAGCCAAGATAGTCAGGGCCCCTACGAGCAGTACTTC
TRBD2	TRBV11-2	TRBJ2-7	.	CASSFVAGTVPYEQYF	TGTGCCAGCAGCTTTGTAGCGGGAACCGTCCCCTACGAGCAGTACTTC
TRBD1	TRBV15	TRBJ2-2	.	CATSRDRLNTGELFF	TGTGCCACCAGCAGGGACAGGTTGAACACCGGGGAGCTGTTTTTT
TRBD2	TRBV25-1	TRBJ2-2	.	CASRTHSGTGELFF	TGTGCCAGCAGAACCCATAGCGGGACCGGGGAGCTGTTTTTT
.	TRBV5-6	TRBJ2-7	.	CASSLIAADYEQYF	TGTGCCAGCAGCTTGATAGCGGCCGACTACGAGCAGTACTTC
.	TRBV11-2	TRBJ1-1	.	CASSLNLQPRENTEAFF	TGTGCCAGCAGCTTAAACCTCCAGCCCAGGGAGAACACTGAAGCTTTCTTT
TRBD1	TRBV28	TRBJ2-1	.	CASRGQGFGEQFF	TGTGCCAGCAGGGGACAGGGGTTCGGTGAGCAGTTCTTC
TRBD1	TRBV28	TRBJ2-7	.	CASSPTGFNSYEQYF	TGTGCCAGCAGCCCGACAGGGTTTAACTCCTACGAGCAGTACTTC
.	TRBV9	TRBJ2-1	.	CASSVGGTDNEQFF	TGTGCCAGCAGCGTAGGTGGGACTGACAATGAGCAGTTCTTC
.	TRBV5-4	TRBJ2-5	.	CASSLSRAYVQETQYF	TGTGCCAGCAGCTTGAGCAGGGCCTACGTCCAAGAGACCCAGTACTTC
.	TRBV28	TRBJ1-4	.	CASLGGGGANEKLFF	TGTGCCAGCTTGGGGGGTGGGGGTGCTAATGAAAAACTGTTTTTT
.	TRBV4-1	TRBJ1-2	once	CASSQGGVDYGYTF	TGCGCCAGCAGCCAAGGCGGAGTTGACTATGGCTACACCTTC
TRBD1	TRBV27	TRBJ1-4	.	CASSRSDRGSEKLFF	TGTGCCAGCAGTCGATCTGACAGGGGTAGTGAAAAACTGTTTTTT
.	TRBV5-1	TRBJ2-1	.	CASSLSGGSSYNEQFF	TGCGCCAGCAGCTTGAGTGGGGGGAGCTCCTACAATGAGCAGTTCTTC
.	TRBV27	TRBJ1-5	.	CASSLGGPGNQPQHF	TGTGCCAGCTCCCTTGGAGGCCCCGGCAATCAGCCCCAGCATTTT
.	TRBV5-6	TRBJ2-7	.	CASSLGGTTYEQYF	TGTGCCAGCAGCCTGGGCGGGACGACCTACGAGCAGTACTTC
TRBD2	TRBV6-1	TRBJ2-7	.	CASIQRETYYEQYF	TGTGCCAGCATACAGCGGGAGACTTACTACGAGCAGTACTTC
.	TRBV11-3	TRBJ2-1	once	CASSFSHLTSYNEQFF	TGTGCCAGCAGCTTCTCACATTTAACATCCTACAATGAGCAGTTCTTC
TRBD2	TRBV7-3	TRBJ2-1	.	CASSLTSGSWRFF	TGTGCCAGCAGCTTGACTAGCGGGAGTTGGCGGTTCTTC
.	TRBV15	TRBJ2-3	few	CATSRDGLATDTQYF	TGTGCCACCAGCAGAGATGGTTTAGCAACAGATACGCAGTATTTT
.	TRBV10-2	TRBJ1-5	once	CASLPRVGGNQPQHF	TGCGCCAGCCTTCCCAGGGTTGGAGGCAATCAGCCCCAGCATTTT
TRBD1	TRBV28	TRBJ1-2	.	CASSLLGQLDGYTF	TGTGCCAGCAGTTTGTTGGGACAGCTCGATGGCTACACCTTC
TRBD2	TRBV9	TRBJ2-5	.	CASSVGYGLAGEETQYF	TGTGCCAGCAGCGTAGGTTATGGACTAGCGGGAGAAGAGACCCAGTACTTC
TRBD1	TRBV27	TRBJ2-1	.	CASSHPVGTGGNEQFF	TGTGCCAGCAGCCACCCCGTCGGGACAGGGGGCAATGAGCAGTTCTTC
.	TRBV6-5	TRBJ2-6	.	CASTQFSGANVLTF	TGTGCCAGCACCCAGTTCTCTGGGGCCAACGTCCTGACTTTC
.	TRBV19	TRBJ1-2	.	CASKKGPQGGGYTF	TGTGCCAGTAAGAAGGGCCCTCAGGGAGGCGGCTACACCTTC
.	TRBV19	TRBJ2-5	once	CASSIPPQETQYF	TGTGCCAGTAGTATCCCCCCACAAGAGACCCAGTACTTC
TRBD2	TRBV5-6	TRBJ2-2	.	CASSLTAGVTGELFF	TGTGCCAGCAGCTTAACAGCGGGAGTCACCGGGGAGCTGTTTTTT
.	TRBV6-1	TRBJ1-6	.	CASWAQSSYNSPLHF	TGTGCCAGCTGGGCCCAGAGCTCCTATAATTCACCCCTCCACTTT
TRBD1	TRBV10-3	TRBJ2-7	.	CAISAGTGGAGQYF	TGTGCCATCAGTGCAGGGACAGGGGGCGCGGGGCAGTACTTC
.	TRBV11-2	TRBJ1-2	.	CASSLGPFGRDINYGYTF	TGTGCCAGCAGCTTAGGACCCTTTGGGAGAGATATTAACTATGGCTACACCTTC